Following are 26 T cell receptor beta chains from one sample sequenced in a study of T cell changes during pregnancy in multiple sclerosis. TCRdb keeps only in-frame clones here, not all; method: immunoSEQ multiplex PCR. The sample gives about 50,000 clones, about 92% of which show up once; 0.6% to 0.85% is in the top ten. This specimen was CD4+ T cells from peripheral blood mononuclear cells, taken in the third trimester of pregnancy. These receptors all come from a female donor with multiple sclerosis, enrolled in a pregnancy study.

The genes are TRBV6-5 and TRBJ2-1, with 7 bases matching TRBD2. Trimming took 5 bases from V and 2 from J; bases not matched to a gene: 6. Germline CDR1 and CDR2: MNHEY and SVGAGI. This CDR3 contains 15 residues. This chain's CDR3 is CASSKAGTTYNEQFF. The CDR3 DNA sequence: TGTGCCAGCAGTAAGGCCGGGACTACCTACAATGAGCAGTTCTTC.

J is TRBJ2-5 and V is TRBV6-6; D may be TRBD1 (5 bases). The CDR3 covers 15 residues. Trimming cost V 0 bases and J 3 bases, with 11 bases left between them. Germline V lookup: CDR1 MNHNY, CDR2 SVGAGI (reference sequence). The CDR3 spells CASSYSRQGEETQYF. The CDR3 DNA reads as TGTGCCAGCAGTTACTCGAGGCAGGGCGAAGAGACCCAGTACTTC.

The J gene is TRBJ1-1, the V gene TRBV19; 8 nucleotides match TRBD1. Germline-derived CDR1 and CDR2 are LNHDA and SQIVND (reference sequence). V shed 9 bases and J 0 bases; nucleotides not matched to a gene: 12. The CDR3 covers 16 residues. Here the CDR3 reads CASRTGTKNLNTEAFF. DNA for the CDR3: TGTGCCAGCCGGACAGGGACGAAAAATTTGAACACTGAAGCTTTCTTT.

The chain carries TRBV5-1 and TRBJ2-7; TRBD2 aligns across 15 bases. CDR3 length equals 18 residues. The V and J ends lost 4 bases and 1 base, in that order; junction bases with no gene match: 9. The germline gives CDR1 SGHRS, CDR2 YFSETQ. This CDR3 reads CASSAGLAGGPESYEQYF. The CDR3 DNA sequence: TGCGCCAGCAGCGCCGGACTAGCGGGGGGGCCGGAGTCCTACGAGCAGTACTTC.

The chain joins TRBV6-6 to TRBJ2-1; D is possibly TRBD1 (6 bases). The germline V gene encodes CDR1 MNHNY and CDR2 SVGAGI (reference sequence). CDR3 size: 14 residues. V gave up 4 bases and J gave up 8 bases, with 15 bases separating them. For the CDR3, the DNA is TGTGCCAGCAGTTTACTACAGGGTACAGATGAGCAGTTCTTC. It encodes CASSLLQGTDEQFF.

This chain joins TRBV6-1 and TRBJ1-2; D perhaps matches TRBD1 (5 bases). Germline V CDR1 and CDR2: MNHNS, SASEGT. V was pared by 3 bases and J by 3 bases, with 14 bases between. CDR3 length: 15 amino acids. The DNA for the CDR3 is TGTGCCAGCAGTGACCGGACACGTGGGGACTATGGCTACACCTTC. The encoded protein is CASSDRTRGDYGYTF.

The chain uses TRBV7-6 and TRBJ2-1, with D uncertain. Trimming stripped 1 base from V and 4 bases from J, with 11 bases between. The germline CDR1 and CDR2 sequences are SGHVS and FNYEAQ. This CDR3 has 15 amino acids. CDR3 coding DNA: TGTGCCAGCAGCTTAGAAAACTCACCTTACAATGAGCAGTTCTTC. Translating gives CASSLENSPYNEQFF.

The rearrangement links TRBV29-1 to TRBJ2-6; perhaps TRBD1 as D (6 bases). The germline gives CDR1 SQVTM, CDR2 ANQGSEA. The CDR3 runs to 15 residues. V lost 7 bases and J lost 1, with 14 bases in between. CDR3: CSADNGQSGANVLTF. CDR3 sequence (DNA): TGCAGCGCTGACAACGGACAGTCTGGGGCCAACGTCCTGACTTTC.

The chain employs TRBV15 and TRBJ2-7, with no clear D. CDR3 size: 13 residues. With 0 bases removed from V and 2 bases from J, the gap between germline ends came to 5 bases. Germline CDR1 reads LNHNV; CDR2 reads YYDKDF (reference sequence). The CDR3 is CATSRDRTYEQYF. Written as DNA, the CDR3 is TGTGCCACCAGCAGAGACAGGACCTACGAGCAGTACTTC.

This clone has only one observation. This rearrangement joins TRBV30 to TRBJ1-3; no reliable D call. Germline V gene lookup returns CDR1 GTSNPN and CDR2 SVGIG (reference sequence). Trimming pared 0 bases from V and 4 bases from J, leaving 10 bases between. This CDR3 has 14 residues. CDR3 sequence (DNA): TGTGCCTGGAGTGTACAGCTTACCGGAAACACCATATATTTT. Translated, it gives CAWSVQLTGNTIYF.

The chain is built from TRBV18 and TRBJ2-5; tentative D call: TRBD1 (6 bases). CDR3 length equals 14 residues. Trimming cost V 6 bases and J 1 base, with 12 bases left between them. From germline, CDR1 is KGHSH and CDR2 LQKENI. The CDR3 sequence: CASSRTASQETQYF. CDR3 sequence (DNA): TGTGCCAGCTCTCGGACAGCTTCCCAAGAGACCCAGTACTTC.

V gene TRBV30 combines with J gene TRBJ1-2; 11 bases line up with TRBD1. Germline V gives CDR1 GTSNPN, CDR2 SVGIG (reference sequence). With 2 bases clipped from V and 7 bases from J, the junction kept 15 bases outside the gene matches. The CDR3 is 17 amino acids. DNA of the CDR3: TGTGCCTGGAGTCGGGGCAAGACGGACAGGGGGCTAGCTGGCTACACCTTC. It encodes CAWSRGKTDRGLAGYTF.

The chain couples TRBV19 to TRBJ2-3; 10 nucleotides agree with TRBD2. This CDR3 spans 18 amino acids. Germline CDR1 and CDR2: LNHDA and SQIVND (reference sequence). J was trimmed by 2 bases and V by 5 bases; bases with no gene match: 13. CDR3 nucleotides: TGTGCCAGTAGTCCGCCTAGCGGGGGCGTTGAGAACACAGATACGCAGTATTTT. Translating gives CASSPPSGGVENTDTQYF. The variable domain in full, with the rest retrieved from reference TRBV19 and TRBJ2-3, is DGGITQSPKYLFRKEGQNVTLSCEQNLNHDAMYWYRQDPGQGLRLIYYSQIVNDFQKGDIAEGYSVSREKKESFPLTVTSAQKNPTAFYLCASSPPSGGVENTDTQYFGPGTRLTVL.

The chain recombines TRBV29-1 with TRBJ2-5; 10 bases align to TRBD2. The junction had 9 bases not matched to a gene; V was cut back by 0 bases and J by 5 bases. This CDR3 is built from 16 residues. CDR1 is SQVTM and CDR2 is ANQGSEA in the germline V gene. The CDR3 DNA reads as TGCAGCGTTGAAGATCCCAGCGGGGGGGCCGGGGAGACCCAGTACTTC. It encodes CSVEDPSGGAGETQYF.

CDR3 sequence reads: CASRPGGVTEAFF. CDR3 coding DNA: TGTGCCAGCAGACCAGGGGGAGTCACTGAAGCTTTCTTT. V is TRBV25-1 and J is TRBJ1-1; 7 positions agree with TRBD1. Germline-derived CDR1 and CDR2 are MGHDK and SYGVNS. The V segment lost 6 bases and the J segment 4 bases; nucleotides outside the gene matches: 5. CDR3 size: 13 residues.

The chain is built from TRBV25-1 and TRBJ1-2; TRBD1 matches at 7 bases. CDR1 is MGHDK and CDR2 is SYGVNS in the germline V gene. The CDR3 contains 13 residues. The V gene end was trimmed by 6 bases and the J gene end by 9 bases; junction bases not matched to a gene: 10. In nucleotides, the CDR3 is TGTGCCAGCAGCCCTAGGACAGGAGGGAGCTACACCTTC. Translating it yields CASSPRTGGSYTF.

The chain has TRBV11-3 and TRBJ2-4; 9 nucleotides line up with TRBD1. The V and J ends lost 5 bases and 7 bases, in that order; junction bases with no gene match: 12. Germline assignment: CDR1 SGHNT and CDR2 YENEEA. CDR3 length: 16 residues. The chain's CDR3 is CASSLGTGRSSNIQYF. The CDR3 nucleotides read TGTGCCAGCAGCCTTGGGACAGGGCGAAGTTCGAACATTCAGTACTTC.

V and J are TRBV25-1 and TRBJ1-1; the D is unclear. The germline gives CDR1 MGHDK, CDR2 SYGVNS. The CDR3 covers 13 residues. The V gene lost 8 bases and the J gene lost 0 bases, with 10 bases spanning the gap. The CDR3 DNA reads as TGTGCCAGCCAACCCCCGGTGAACACTGAAGCTTTCTTT. Amino acid sequence: CASQPPVNTEAFF. Full variable domain (missing parts from reference TRBV25-1 and TRBJ1-1): EADIYQTPRYLVIGTGKKITLECSQTMGHDKMYWYQQDPGMELHLIHYSYGVNSTEKGDLSSESTVSRIRTEHFPLTLESARPSHTSQYLCASQPPVNTEAFFGQGTRLTVV.

The chain uses TRBV11-3 and TRBJ1-1; TRBD1 matches at 12 bases. J gave up 1 base and V 3 bases, and 3 bases lay outside the gene matches. The length of the CDR3 is 16 residues. Germline loops: CDR1 SGHNT, CDR2 YENEEA. DNA for the CDR3: TGTGCCAGCAGCTTTGGGACAGGGGGCTCGAACACTGAAGCTTTCTTT. Translation: CASSFGTGGSNTEAFF.

As regards this clone: Distinct nucleotide sequences in the sample also encode this CDR3. CDR3 region: CASSQTGNYGYTF. In DNA, the CDR3 is TGTGCCAGCAGTCAGACAGGGAACTATGGCTACACCTTC. The V call is TRBV6-5, the J call TRBJ1-2, with TRBD1 matching 7 bases. Trimming removed 5 bases from V and 2 bases from J; junction bases left unmatched: 2. The CDR3 is 13 residues long. In germline, CDR1 is MNHEY, CDR2 SVGAGI.

This rearrangement joins TRBV7-8 to TRBJ2-1, with 9 bases matching TRBD2. The V and J ends lost 10 bases and 2 bases, in that order; junction bases with no gene match: 3. The CDR3 consists of 13 residues. Germline V lookup: CDR1 SGHVS, CDR2 FQNEAQ. The CDR3 is CATLAGTYNEQFF. CDR3 coding DNA: TGTGCCACCCTAGCGGGGACCTACAATGAGCAGTTCTTC. The full variable domain, in which reference TRBV7-8 and TRBJ2-1 provide the parts outside the CDR3, is GAGVSQSPRYKVAKRGQDVALRCDPISGHVSLFWYQQALGQGPEFLTYFQNEAQLDKSGLPSDRFFAERPEGSVSTLKIQRTQQEDSAVYLCATLAGTYNEQFFGPGTRLTVL.

This chain links TRBV28 with TRBJ2-7; TRBD2 matches at 7 bases. V shed 5 bases and J 0 bases; nucleotides not matched to a gene: 7. Germline CDR1 is MDHEN and CDR2 is SYDVKM. CDR3 length: 15 residues. The CDR3 DNA sequence: TGTGCCAGCAGTGGCGGGGGATGGATCTCCTACGAGCAGTACTTC. Protein sequence: CASSGGGWISYEQYF.

The J gene is TRBJ2-3, the V gene TRBV4-1; D is unresolved. CDR3 length equals 15 residues. Deletions cut 5 bases from V and 4 bases from J, with 16 bases between. Germline V lookup: CDR1 MGHRA, CDR2 YSYEKL. The CDR3, as DNA: TGCGCCAGCAGCTCCCCAACGGATGAGGCAGATACGCAGTATTTT. Its translation is CASSSPTDEADTQYF.

The chain carries TRBV27 and TRBJ1-2, with TRBD1 identical over 12 bases. The germline CDR1 and CDR2 sequences are MNHEY and SMNVEV (reference sequence). This CDR3 contains 15 residues. V was clipped by 3 bases and J by 4 bases; unmatched bases: 3. CDR3 protein: CASSLGTGGSYGYTF. The CDR3 region has the DNA TGTGCCAGCAGTTTGGGGACAGGGGGCAGCTATGGCTACACCTTC.

The chain joins TRBV5-6 to TRBJ2-7; TRBD2 aligns across 7 bases. With V trimmed by 4 bases and J by 1 base, 14 bases remained unmatched. This CDR3 spans 17 amino acids. The germline gives CDR1 SGHDT, CDR2 YYEEEE. The CDR3 DNA reads as TGTGCCAGCAGCGCCGGGACTACCATAGGATTTTCCTACGAGCAGTACTTC. Translating it yields CASSAGTTIGFSYEQYF.

V and J are TRBV7-9 and TRBJ2-3; 9 positions agree with TRBD1. The CDR3 contains 18 residues. CDR1 is SEHNR and CDR2 is FQNEAQ in the germline V gene (reference sequence). J lost 4 bases, V lost 0 bases, and 11 bases had no gene match. The CDR3 region is CASSLAGQGTIRADTQYF. The CDR3 DNA sequence: TGTGCCAGCAGCTTAGCTGGACAGGGGACTATTAGGGCAGATACGCAGTATTTT.